This TCR beta chain was captured by sequencing in a study of shared clonotypes between healthy human individuals. The naive CD8 subset, CD45RO-negative cells positively selected for CCR7, excluded terminally differentiated effector memory CD45RA+ cells. Recent acute infections and vaccinations were absent in the healthy HIV-negative adult donors. The repertoire was sequenced with immunoSEQ multiplex PCR; TCRdb's copy has only in-frame clones and lacks some. This sample yields under 2,000,000 clones, of which approximately 95% are seen a single time; approximately 1% belongs to the top ten. Details on this clone: Other DNA sequences in this sample translate to the same CDR3.

From germline, CDR1 is SGHNT and CDR2 YYREEE (reference sequence). After removal of 0 bases from V and 7 bases from J, the junction contained 2 bases not matched to a gene. The CDR3 is 13 amino acids. The receptor was derived from a man between 18 and 35 years old in good health. Sequences were obtained from naive CD8+ T cells sorted from blood. This chain connects TRBV5-4 to TRBJ1-2; 8 bases match TRBD1. In DNA form, the CDR3 reads TGTGCCAGCAGCTTGGGTACAGGGGGTGGCTACACCTTC. Translation: CASSLGTGGGYTF.